This T cell receptor beta chain was obtained from a study of blood T cells in healthy people across ages. Study-wide results and limits: TCR beta diversity per million T cells fell roughly linearly with age. Considered underestimates were the diversity estimates obtained from one million T cells.

Germline V CDR1 and CDR2: ENHRY, SYGVKD. The germline V and J ends were trimmed by 7 bases and 5 bases, with 9 bases remaining between them. The CDR3 is made up of 12 amino acids. Extraction yielded at least 5 micrograms of total RNA per sample. The second PCR ran roughly 7 to 12 cycles with a sample-barcoded 5' primer and J-beta primers. Each CDR3 protein is one row after TCRdb ran MiXCR on the 5' RACE reads. The sample yields under 1,000,000 distinct CDR3 sequences, around 36% seen once. This clonotype was seen repeatedly, ten times or more. The target antigen is unknown. The chain has TRBV10-3 and TRBJ2-1; maybe TRBD1 (5 bases). This receptor was taken from a man between 18 and 29 years old in good health. The sample consisted of blood. The CDR3 reads CAIKTGDNEQFF. In DNA form, the CDR3 reads TGTGCCATCAAAACAGGCGACAATGAGCAGTTCTTC.